These T cell receptor beta chains were read from a single sample in a study of blood T cell repertoires in COVID-19. Data came from immunoSEQ multiplex PCR; TCRdb stores just in-frame clones and leaves some out. The sample lists 160,000 or so clones, 83% occurring once. The sequencing sample was made of peripheral blood. All receptors derive from a human donor in a cohort sampled during active COVID-19. CDR3s include the opening cysteine and the closing phenylalanine or tryptophan. The order of the fields is J gene, clone size, V gene, D gene, CDR3 DNA, CDR3 protein. A D gene is named only where the DNA matches it firmly. The size entry is marked missing in some rows and otherwise reads once, few, many or a size class.

TRBJ1-6 NA TRBV3-1/TRBV3-2 TRBD1 TGTGCCAGCACTAATGGCAGGGGGCTTAATTCACCCCTCCACTTT CASTNGRGLNSPLHF
TRBJ2-7 NA TRBV7-2 TRBD1 TGTGCCAGCAGCTTAGTGCAGGGGGCGTCCTACGAGCAGTACTTC CASSLVQGASYEQYF
TRBJ1-2 NA TRBV6-6 NA TGTGCCAGCAGTTACCGGACGGGCAGGGTCTATGGCTACACCTTC CASSYRTGRVYGYTF
TRBJ1-3 once TRBV18 TRBD1 TGTGCCAGCTTAAGACAGGGGGTCCGAAACACCATATATTTT CASLRQGVRNTIYF
TRBJ2-7 NA TRBV6-5 NA TGTGCCAGCACCACCCTTAAGAGGTCCTACGAGCAGTACTTC CASTTLKRSYEQYF
TRBJ1-6 few TRBV28 NA TGTGCCAGCATCCCTCGGACGGGAGTAAATTCACCCCTCCACTTT CASIPRTGVNSPLHF
TRBJ2-1 NA TRBV5-6 TRBD2 TGTGCCAGCAGCCCCGGGACTAGCGGGAGGCGCACCTACAATGAGCAGTTCTTC CASSPGTSGRRTYNEQFF
TRBJ2-7 NA TRBV25-1 TRBD1 TGTGCCAGCAGTGAATGGGACAGGGGGTACGAGCAGTACTTC CASSEWDRGYEQYF
TRBJ2-1 NA TRBV7-2 NA TGTGCCAGCAGCTTAGCTATAGTAGCTCCCTACAATGAGCAGTTCTTC CASSLAIVAPYNEQFF
TRBJ1-4 NA TRBV5-1 TRBD1 TGCGCCAGCAGGGACAGGGGGAATGAAAAACTGTTTTTT CASRDRGNEKLFF
TRBJ2-7 NA TRBV4-3 TRBD2 TGCGCCAGCAGCCAAGATCGTACGCGGGGGGCCGAGCAGTACTTC CASSQDRTRGAEQYF
TRBJ2-7 NA TRBV19 NA TGTGCCAGTAGTATCCTACAGGGACAAGGCTCCTACGAGCAGTACTTC CASSILQGQGSYEQYF
TRBJ1-3 once TRBV4-3 NA TGCGCCAGCAGCCAAGGGAGGGGTTCTGGAAACACCATATATTTT CASSQGRGSGNTIYF
TRBJ2-1 NA TRBV10-1 TRBD1 TGCGCCAGCAGTGAGGACAGGGTTTCGTACAATGAGCAGTTCTTC CASSEDRVSYNEQFF
TRBJ1-2 NA TRBV16 TRBD1 TGTGCCAGCAGCGACAGGGGCGACTATGGCTACACCTTC CASSDRGDYGYTF
TRBJ1-2 NA TRBV6-4 NA TGTGCCAGCAGTGAATCCGGTGGCTACACCTTC CASSESGGYTF
TRBJ1-1 few TRBV3-1/TRBV3-2 TRBD1 TGTGCCAGCAGCCAAGATGCCGGGACAGGGAACACTGAAGCTTTCTTT CASSQDAGTGNTEAFF
TRBJ2-6 NA TRBV11-2 NA TGTGCCAGCAGCTCCACACATGCCTCTGGGGCCAACGTCCTGACTTTC CASSSTHASGANVLTF
TRBJ2-7 NA TRBV19 NA TGTGCCAGTAGTACGCGTGACAGCAACTACGAGCAGTACTTC CASSTRDSNYEQYF
TRBJ2-1 NA TRBV9 TRBD1 TGTGCCAGCAGCCCCCGACAGGGGGGCAATGACAATGAGCAGTTCTTC CASSPRQGGNDNEQFF
TRBJ1-2 NA TRBV7-8 TRBD1 TGTGCCAGCAGCGAGGGACAGGTCTATGGCTACACCTTC CASSEGQVYGYTF
TRBJ2-6 NA TRBV7-6 NA TGTGCCAGCAGCCCCACGGGGTATACCTCTGGGGCCAACGTCCTGACTTTC CASSPTGYTSGANVLTF
TRBJ2-5 NA TRBV5-1 TRBD1 TGCGCCAGTTCCTCGACAGGGTCTCAAGAGACCCAGTACTTC CASSSTGSQETQYF
TRBJ2-7 NA TRBV4-3 TRBD2 TGCGCCAGCAGCCAAGGGTCCGGGACTATCCCTTACGAGCAGTACTTC CASSQGSGTIPYEQYF
TRBJ1-5 few TRBV18 TRBD1 TGTGCCAGCTCAGCAGCGGGACAGGGTAGTACCCAGCATTTT CASSAAGQGSTQHF
TRBJ2-7 NA TRBV20-1 TRBD2 TGCAGTGCTAGTTGGACTAGCGGGAGCTACGAGCAGTACTTC CSASWTSGSYEQYF
TRBJ2-7 NA TRBV7-2 TRBD1 TGTGCCAGCAGCTTAGCGTTAGCAGGGGGTGACGAGCAGTACTTC CASSLALAGGDEQYF
TRBJ2-7 NA TRBV6-5 TRBD2 TGTGCCAGCAGTTACTCGACCAGGACTGGGACTATCTTCTTC CASSYSTRTGTIFF
TRBJ1-5 once TRBV6-5 NA TGTGCCAGCAGTTACTCCACAGGTGACAAGAAGCATTTT CASSYSTGDKKHF
TRBJ2-7 NA TRBV2 TRBD2 TGTGCCAGCAGTCGACTAGCGCAACCCTACGAGCAGTACTTC CASSRLAQPYEQYF
TRBJ2-7 NA TRBV18 TRBD1 TGTGCCAGCCGGAGAGGGGGCACCTACGAGCAGTACTTC CASRRGGTYEQYF
TRBJ2-7 NA TRBV28 NA TGTGCCAGCAGGAGCTCCTACGAGCAGTACTTC CASRSSYEQYF
TRBJ2-5 NA TRBV11-2 NA TGTGCCAGCAGCTTAGGGGGCATTAAAGAGACCCAGTACTTC CASSLGGIKETQYF
TRBJ2-1 NA TRBV18 NA TGTGCCAGCTCACTCCACACCGGGACTGGTAGTATCTTC CASSLHTGTGSIF
TRBJ1-1 NA TRBV28 TRBD1 TGTGCCAGCAGTTTCCCGGACAGGGATGGTGAAGCTTTCTTT CASSFPDRDGEAFF
TRBJ1-2 NA TRBV19 NA TGTGCCAGTAAGTGGCAGGGCTATGGCTACACCTTC CASKWQGYGYTF
TRBJ2-7 once TRBV7-2 TRBD2 TGTGCCAGCAGCCGGGGGGACGGGACCTACGAGCAGTACTTC CASSRGDGTYEQYF
TRBJ2-5 NA TRBV5-1 TRBD2 TGCGCCAGCAGCTCCTGGGGGGGGGAGACCCAGTACTTC CASSSWGGETQYF
TRBJ2-5 NA TRBV29-1 NA TGCAGCGTGGAACCCTGGGGCAGCCAAGAGACCCAGTACTTC CSVEPWGSQETQYF
TRBJ1-4 NA TRBV10-1 NA TGCGCCAGCAGTGAGTCGGGACTCGGAAATGAAAAACTGTTTTTT CASSESGLGNEKLFF
TRBJ1-5 NA TRBV19 NA TGTGCCAGTCGAAACTCTGCTGTTCAGCCCCAGCATTTT CASRNSAVQPQHF
TRBJ1-4 NA TRBV7-2 NA TGTGCCAGCAGCTTATCCACAGGACGGCGCGAAAAACTGTTTTTT CASSLSTGRREKLFF
TRBJ2-3 NA TRBV9 NA TGTGCCAGCAGCGGAGGAGTGGGGGCCGGAGATACGCAGTATTTT CASSGGVGAGDTQYF
TRBJ2-2 NA TRBV7-9 NA TGTGCCAGCAGCAAAAGACTAGCGAACACCGGGGAGCTGTTTTTT CASSKRLANTGELFF
TRBJ2-7 NA TRBV18 NA TGTGCCAGCTCACCTAAACCCTGGACAGCACACTCCTACGAGCAGTACTTC CASSPKPWTAHSYEQYF
TRBJ2-7 NA TRBV5-1 TRBD1 TGCGCCAGCAGCTTGCCGGGACAGGGGGTCTACGAGCAGTACTTC CASSLPGQGVYEQYF
TRBJ1-3 few TRBV3-1/TRBV3-2 NA TGTGCCAGCAGCCAAGATGTAGGGGCCGGAAACACCATATATTTT CASSQDVGAGNTIYF
TRBJ1-2 NA TRBV12-5 NA TGTGCTAGTGGTACCCCAGGGGCCGACTATGGCTACACCTTC CASGTPGADYGYTF
TRBJ1-5 few TRBV19 TRBD1 TGTGCCAGTAGTCCCGGGACAGGCAATCAGCCCCAGCATTTT CASSPGTGNQPQHF
TRBJ2-4 NA TRBV19 NA TGTGCCAGTAGGGACACAGGGAGGGGGTACTTC CASRDTGRGYF
TRBJ2-7 NA TRBV7-8 NA TGTGCCAGCAGAACAGGAGCTTACGAGCAGTACTTC CASRTGAYEQYF